The 2 T cell receptor beta chains given below trace back to one sample, sequenced in a study of blood T cells in healthy people across ages. The second PCR ran roughly 6 to 11 cycles with a sample-barcoded 5' primer and J-beta primers. TCRdb fed the 5' RACE reads into MiXCR, producing one record per CDR3 protein. The table includes about 2 million distinct CDR3 sequences, about 50% detected once. The sequenced sample consisted of blood. The receptors originated from a woman aged 40 to 50 in good health.

The gene calls are TRBV5-1 and TRBJ1-2; 8 bases are a match to TRBD1. The V segment lost 4 bases and the J segment 6 bases; nucleotides outside the gene matches: 8. CDR3 size: 14 residues. Germline V gene sequence: CDR1 SGHRS, CDR2 YFSETQ. CDR3 bases: TGCGCCAGCAGCGTGGGGACAGGAAGGGATGGCTACACCTTC. Amino acid sequence: CASSVGTGRDGYTF.

This clonotype was seen a handful of times. The chain has TRBV5-1 and TRBJ1-2; D unresolved. The CDR3 has 16 amino acids. Germline V lookup: CDR1 SGHRS, CDR2 YFSETQ. V lost 0 bases and J lost 0, with 12 bases in between. Here the CDR3 reads CASSLDMPVANYGYTF. The CDR3 region has the DNA TGCGCCAGCAGCTTGGATATGCCGGTAGCTAACTATGGCTACACCTTC.